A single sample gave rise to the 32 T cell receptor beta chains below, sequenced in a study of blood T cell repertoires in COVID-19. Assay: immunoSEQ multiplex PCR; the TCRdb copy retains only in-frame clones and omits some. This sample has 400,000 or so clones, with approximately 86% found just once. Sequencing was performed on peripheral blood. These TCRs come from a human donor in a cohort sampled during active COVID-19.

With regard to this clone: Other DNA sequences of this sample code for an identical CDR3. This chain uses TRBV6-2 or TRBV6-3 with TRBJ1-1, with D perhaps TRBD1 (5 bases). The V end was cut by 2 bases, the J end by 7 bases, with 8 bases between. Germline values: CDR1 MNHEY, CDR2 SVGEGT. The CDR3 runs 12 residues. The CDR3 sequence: CASSYAGIEAFF. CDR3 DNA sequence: TGTGCCAGCAGTTACGCAGGGATTGAAGCTTTCTTT.

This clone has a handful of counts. The CDR3: CASSKVSPGLYYEQYF. CDR3 sequence (DNA): TGTGCCAGCAGCAAAGTAAGCCCGGGATTATACTACGAGCAGTACTTC. The J gene is TRBJ2-7, the V gene TRBV21-1; TRBD2 is taken as the D call from the table, unchecked against the DNA. TRBV21-1 is a pseudogene. The length of the CDR3 is 16 residues.

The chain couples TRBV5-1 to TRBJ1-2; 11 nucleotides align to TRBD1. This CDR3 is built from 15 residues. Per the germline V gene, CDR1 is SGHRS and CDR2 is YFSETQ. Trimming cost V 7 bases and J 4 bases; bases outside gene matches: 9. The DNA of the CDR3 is TGCGCCAGCCGGGAACGGGACAGGGGGATCTATGGCTACACCTTC. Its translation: CASRERDRGIYGYTF.

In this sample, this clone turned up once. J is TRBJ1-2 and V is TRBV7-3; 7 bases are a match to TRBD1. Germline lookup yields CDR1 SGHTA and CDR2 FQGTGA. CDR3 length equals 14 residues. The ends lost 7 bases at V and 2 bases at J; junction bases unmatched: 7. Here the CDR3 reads CASTSTGFNYGYTF. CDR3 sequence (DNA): TGTGCCAGCACCTCGACAGGGTTCAACTATGGCTACACCTTC.

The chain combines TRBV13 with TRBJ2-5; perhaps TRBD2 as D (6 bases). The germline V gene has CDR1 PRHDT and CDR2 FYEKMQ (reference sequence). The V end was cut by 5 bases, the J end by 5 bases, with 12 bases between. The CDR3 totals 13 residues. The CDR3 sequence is CASSLRGRETQYF. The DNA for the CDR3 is TGTGCCAGCAGCCTCCGGGGGAGGGAGACCCAGTACTTC. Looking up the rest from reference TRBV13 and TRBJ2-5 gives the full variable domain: AAGVIQSPRHLIKEKRETATLKCYPIPRHDTVYWYQQGPGQDPQFLISFYEKMQSDKGSIPDRFSAQQFSDYHSELNMSSLELGDSALYFCASSLRGRETQYFGPGTRLLVL.

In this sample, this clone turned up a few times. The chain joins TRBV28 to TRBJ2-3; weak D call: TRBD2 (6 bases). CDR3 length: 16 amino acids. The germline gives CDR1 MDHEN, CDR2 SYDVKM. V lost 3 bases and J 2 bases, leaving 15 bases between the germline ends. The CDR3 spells CASSFRRAGFTDTQYF. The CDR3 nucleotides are TGTGCCAGCAGTTTTAGGCGGGCGGGATTCACAGATACGCAGTATTTT.

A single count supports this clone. CDR3 residues: CSASSPGGREKLFF. The CDR3 region has the DNA TGCAGTGCTAGTAGTCCAGGGGGGAGGGAAAAACTGTTTTTT. The chain has TRBV20-1 and TRBJ1-4, with 7 bases lining up with TRBD1. From germline, CDR1 is DFQATT and CDR2 SNEGSKA (reference sequence). The CDR3 is made up of 14 amino acids. V was pared by 3 bases and J by 8 bases, with 9 bases of the junction left unmatched.

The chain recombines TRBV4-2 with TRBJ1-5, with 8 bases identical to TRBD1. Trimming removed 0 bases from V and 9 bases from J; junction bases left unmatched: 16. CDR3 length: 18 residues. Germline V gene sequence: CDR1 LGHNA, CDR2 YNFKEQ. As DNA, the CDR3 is TGTGCCAGCAGCCAAGATTCTCCCGGGACAGGCCCTGCCCGGCCCCAGCATTTT. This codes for CASSQDSPGTGPARPQHF.

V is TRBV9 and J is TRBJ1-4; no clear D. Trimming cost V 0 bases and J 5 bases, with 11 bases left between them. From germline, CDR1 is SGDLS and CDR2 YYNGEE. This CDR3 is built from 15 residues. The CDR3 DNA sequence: TGTGCCAGCAGCGTAGACAGTGCGTCAAATGAAAAACTGTTTTTT. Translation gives CASSVDSASNEKLFF.

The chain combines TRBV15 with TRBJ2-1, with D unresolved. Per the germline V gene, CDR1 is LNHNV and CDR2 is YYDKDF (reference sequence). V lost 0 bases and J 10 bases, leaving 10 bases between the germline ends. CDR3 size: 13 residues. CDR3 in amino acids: CATSRDLAIEQFF. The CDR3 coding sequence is TGTGCCACCAGCAGAGATTTAGCTATCGAGCAGTTCTTC.

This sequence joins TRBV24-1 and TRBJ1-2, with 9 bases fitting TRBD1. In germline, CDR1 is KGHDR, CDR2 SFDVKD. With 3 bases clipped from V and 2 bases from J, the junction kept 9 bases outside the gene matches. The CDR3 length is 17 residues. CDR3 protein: CATSDATGQGPNYGYTF. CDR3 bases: TGTGCCACCAGTGATGCCACCGGACAGGGGCCGAACTATGGCTACACCTTC.

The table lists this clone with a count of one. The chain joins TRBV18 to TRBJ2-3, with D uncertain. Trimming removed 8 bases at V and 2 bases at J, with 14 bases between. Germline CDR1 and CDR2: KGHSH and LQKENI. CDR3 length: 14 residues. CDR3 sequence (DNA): TGTGCCAGCACCCCGGGTCAAAACACAGATACGCAGTATTTT. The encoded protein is CASTPGQNTDTQYF. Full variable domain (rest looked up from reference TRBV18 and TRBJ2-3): NAGVMQNPRHLVRRRGQEARLRCSPMKGHSHVYWYRQLPEEGLKFMVYLQKENIIDESGMPKERFSAEFPKEGPSILRIQQVVRGDSAAYFCASTPGQNTDTQYFGPGTRLTVL.

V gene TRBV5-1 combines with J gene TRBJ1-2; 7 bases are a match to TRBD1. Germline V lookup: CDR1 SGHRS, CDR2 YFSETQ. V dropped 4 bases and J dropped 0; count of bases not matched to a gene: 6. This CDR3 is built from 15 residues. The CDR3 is CASSILTGANYGYTF. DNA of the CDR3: TGCGCCAGCAGCATACTAACAGGGGCTAACTATGGCTACACCTTC.

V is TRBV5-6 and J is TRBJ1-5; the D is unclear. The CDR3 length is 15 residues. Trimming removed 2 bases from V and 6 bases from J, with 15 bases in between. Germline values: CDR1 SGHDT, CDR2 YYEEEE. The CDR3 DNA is TGTGCCAGCAGCTTCTCCGGGAATCGAGGTCAGCCCCAGCATTTT. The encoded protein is CASSFSGNRGQPQHF.

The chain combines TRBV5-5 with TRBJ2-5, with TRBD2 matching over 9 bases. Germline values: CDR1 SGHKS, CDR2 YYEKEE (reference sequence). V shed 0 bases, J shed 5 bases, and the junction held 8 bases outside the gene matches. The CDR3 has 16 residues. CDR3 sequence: CASSLGVAGVGETQYF. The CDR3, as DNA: TGTGCCAGCAGCTTGGGGGTAGCGGGAGTTGGGGAGACCCAGTACTTC.

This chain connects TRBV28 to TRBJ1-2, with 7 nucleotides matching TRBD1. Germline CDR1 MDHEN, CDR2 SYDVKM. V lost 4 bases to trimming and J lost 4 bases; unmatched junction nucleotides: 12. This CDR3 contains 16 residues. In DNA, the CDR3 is TGTGCCAGCAGTTCCCCTCGGGCAGGGGGTCGCTATGGCTACACCTTC. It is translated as CASSSPRAGGRYGYTF.

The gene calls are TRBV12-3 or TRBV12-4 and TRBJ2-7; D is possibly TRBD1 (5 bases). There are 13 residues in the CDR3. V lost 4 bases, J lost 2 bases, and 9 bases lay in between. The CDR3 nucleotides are TGTGCCAGCAGTTCAGGGTCCCCCTACGAGCAGTACTTC. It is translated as CASSSGSPYEQYF.

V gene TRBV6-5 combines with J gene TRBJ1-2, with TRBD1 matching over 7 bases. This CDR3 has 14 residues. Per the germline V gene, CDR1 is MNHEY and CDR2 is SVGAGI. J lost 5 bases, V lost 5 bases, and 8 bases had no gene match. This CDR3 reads CASSQQGVTYGYTF. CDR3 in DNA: TGTGCCAGCAGTCAGCAGGGGGTGACGTATGGCTACACCTTC.

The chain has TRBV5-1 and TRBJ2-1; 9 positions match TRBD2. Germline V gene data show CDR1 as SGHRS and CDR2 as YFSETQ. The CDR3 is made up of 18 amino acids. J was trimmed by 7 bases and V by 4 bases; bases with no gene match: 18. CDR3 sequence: CASSADGGAGGPGNEQFF. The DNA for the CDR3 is TGCGCCAGCAGCGCGGACGGGGGTGCGGGAGGGCCTGGGAATGAGCAGTTCTTC.

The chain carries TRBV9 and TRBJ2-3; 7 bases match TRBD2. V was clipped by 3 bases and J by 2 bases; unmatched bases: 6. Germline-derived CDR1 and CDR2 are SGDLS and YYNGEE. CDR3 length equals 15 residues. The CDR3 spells CASSAQGRVTDTQYF. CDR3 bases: TGTGCCAGCAGCGCACAAGGGAGGGTCACAGATACGCAGTATTTT.

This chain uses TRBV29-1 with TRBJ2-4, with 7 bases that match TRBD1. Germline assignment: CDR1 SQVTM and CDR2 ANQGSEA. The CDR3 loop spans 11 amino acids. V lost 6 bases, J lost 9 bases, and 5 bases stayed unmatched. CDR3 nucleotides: TGCAGCGTATTCACAGGGGTCATTCAGTACTTC. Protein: CSVFTGVIQYF.

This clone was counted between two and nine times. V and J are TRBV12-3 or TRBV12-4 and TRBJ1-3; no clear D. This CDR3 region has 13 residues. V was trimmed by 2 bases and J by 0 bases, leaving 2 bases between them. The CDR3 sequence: CASSLYSGNTIYF. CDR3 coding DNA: TGTGCCAGCAGTTTATACTCTGGAAACACCATATATTTT.

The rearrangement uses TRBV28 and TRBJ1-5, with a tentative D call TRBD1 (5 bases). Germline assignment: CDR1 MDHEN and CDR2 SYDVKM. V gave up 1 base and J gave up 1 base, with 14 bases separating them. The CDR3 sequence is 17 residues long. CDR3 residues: CASSLSGGRRSNQPQHF. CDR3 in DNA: TGTGCCAGCAGTTTATCGGGGGGAAGGAGGAGCAATCAGCCCCAGCATTTT.

The CDR3 nucleotides are TGTGCCAGCAGTGAAACGACTAGTCAGCAGTTCTTC. It yields the protein CASSETTSQQFF. The V call is TRBV2, the J call TRBJ2-1, with a possible D match to TRBD2 (6 bases). The germline gives CDR1 SNHLY, CDR2 FYNNEI. This CDR3 is 12 amino acids long. V lost 2 bases and J lost 11, with 10 bases in between. Together with reference TRBV2 and TRBJ2-1, the CDR3 gives the full variable domain: EPEVTQTPSHQVTQMGQEVILRCVPISNHLYFYWYRQILGQKVEFLVSFYNNEISEKSEIFDDQFSVERPDGSNFTLKIRSTKLEDSAMYFCASSETTSQQFFGPGTRLTVL.

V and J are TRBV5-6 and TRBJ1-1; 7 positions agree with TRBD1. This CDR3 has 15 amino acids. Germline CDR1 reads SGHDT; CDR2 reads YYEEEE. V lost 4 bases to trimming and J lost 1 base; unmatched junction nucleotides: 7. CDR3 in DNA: TGTGCCAGCAGCCCAGGGGACAGACAGAACACTGAAGCTTTCTTT. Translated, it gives CASSPGDRQNTEAFF.

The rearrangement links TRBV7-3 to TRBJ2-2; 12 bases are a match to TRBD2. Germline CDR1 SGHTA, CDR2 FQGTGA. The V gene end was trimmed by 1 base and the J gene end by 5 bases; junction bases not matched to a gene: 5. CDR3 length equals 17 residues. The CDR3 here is CASSLNPSGRGTGELFF. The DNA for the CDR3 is TGTGCCAGCAGCTTAAACCCTAGCGGGAGGGGGACCGGGGAGCTGTTTTTT.

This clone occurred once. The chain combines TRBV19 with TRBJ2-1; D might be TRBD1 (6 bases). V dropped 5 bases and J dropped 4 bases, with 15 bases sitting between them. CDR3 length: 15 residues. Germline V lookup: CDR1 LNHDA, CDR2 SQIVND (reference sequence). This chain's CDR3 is CASSWTASHYNEQFF. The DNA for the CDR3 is TGTGCCAGTAGTTGGACAGCTTCACATTACAATGAGCAGTTCTTC. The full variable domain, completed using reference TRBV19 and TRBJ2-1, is DGGITQSPKYLFRKEGQNVTLSCEQNLNHDAMYWYRQDPGQGLRLIYYSQIVNDFQKGDIAEGYSVSREKKESFPLTVTSAQKNPTAFYLCASSWTASHYNEQFFGPGTRLTVL.

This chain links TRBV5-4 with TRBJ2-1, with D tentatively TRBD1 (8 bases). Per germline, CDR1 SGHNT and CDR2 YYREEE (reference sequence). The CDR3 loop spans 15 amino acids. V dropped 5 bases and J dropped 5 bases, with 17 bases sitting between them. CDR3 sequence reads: CASSLDRGGHNEQFF. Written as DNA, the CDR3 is TGTGCCAGCAGTCTCGACAGGGGAGGGCACAATGAGCAGTTCTTC.

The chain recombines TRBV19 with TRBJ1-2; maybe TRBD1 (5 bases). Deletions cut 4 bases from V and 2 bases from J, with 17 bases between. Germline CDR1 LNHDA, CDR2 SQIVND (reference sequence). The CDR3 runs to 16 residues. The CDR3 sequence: CASSTVDTSRNYGYTF. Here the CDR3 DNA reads TGTGCCAGTAGTACAGTGGACACTTCTCGGAACTATGGCTACACCTTC. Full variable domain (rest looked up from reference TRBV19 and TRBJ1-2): DGGITQSPKYLFRKEGQNVTLSCEQNLNHDAMYWYRQDPGQGLRLIYYSQIVNDFQKGDIAEGYSVSREKKESFPLTVTSAQKNPTAFYLCASSTVDTSRNYGYTFGSGTRLTVV.

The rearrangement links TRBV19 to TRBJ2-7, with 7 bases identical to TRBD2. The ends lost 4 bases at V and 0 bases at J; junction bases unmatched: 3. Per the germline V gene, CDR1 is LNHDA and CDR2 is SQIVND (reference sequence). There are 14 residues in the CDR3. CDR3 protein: CASSNWGGSYEQYF. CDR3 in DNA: TGTGCCAGTAGTAATTGGGGGGGCTCCTACGAGCAGTACTTC.

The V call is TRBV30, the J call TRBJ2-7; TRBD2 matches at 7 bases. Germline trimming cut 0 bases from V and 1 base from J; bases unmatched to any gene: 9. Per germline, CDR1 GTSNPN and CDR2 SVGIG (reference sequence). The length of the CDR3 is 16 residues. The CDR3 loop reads CAWSVGQGGGSYEQYF. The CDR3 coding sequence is TGTGCCTGGAGTGTAGGGCAGGGCGGGGGTTCCTACGAGCAGTACTTC.

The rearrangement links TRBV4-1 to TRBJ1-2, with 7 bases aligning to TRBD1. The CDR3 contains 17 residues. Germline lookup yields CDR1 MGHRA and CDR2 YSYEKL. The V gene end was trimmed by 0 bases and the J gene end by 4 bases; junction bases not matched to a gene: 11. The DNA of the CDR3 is TGCGCCAGCAGCCAAGATTATGGGACAGTGAGGACCTATGGCTACACCTTC. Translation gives CASSQDYGTVRTYGYTF.